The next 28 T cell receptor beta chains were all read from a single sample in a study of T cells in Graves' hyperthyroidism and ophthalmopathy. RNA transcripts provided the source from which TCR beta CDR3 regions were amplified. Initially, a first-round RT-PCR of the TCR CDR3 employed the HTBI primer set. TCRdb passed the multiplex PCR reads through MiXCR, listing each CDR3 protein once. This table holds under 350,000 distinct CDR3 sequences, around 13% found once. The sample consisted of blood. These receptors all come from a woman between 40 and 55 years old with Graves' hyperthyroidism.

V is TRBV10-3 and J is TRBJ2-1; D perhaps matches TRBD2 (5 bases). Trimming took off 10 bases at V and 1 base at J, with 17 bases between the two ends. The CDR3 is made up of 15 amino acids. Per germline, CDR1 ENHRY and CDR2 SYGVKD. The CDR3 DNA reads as TGTGCCACCTTGAGGGAGCAGACTTCCTACAATGAGCAGTTCTTC. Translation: CATLREQTSYNEQFF.

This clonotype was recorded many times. The CDR3 nucleotides read TGTGCCAGCAGTTTGGAGACAGGGGGTGGGATTGGCACTGAAGCTTTCTTT. It encodes CASSLETGGGIGTEAFF. The V gene is TRBV28, the J gene TRBJ1-1; 9 nucleotides match TRBD1. Germline assignment: CDR1 MDHEN and CDR2 SYDVKM. The CDR3 spans 17 residues. V lost 3 bases to trimming and J lost 4 bases; unmatched junction nucleotides: 12.

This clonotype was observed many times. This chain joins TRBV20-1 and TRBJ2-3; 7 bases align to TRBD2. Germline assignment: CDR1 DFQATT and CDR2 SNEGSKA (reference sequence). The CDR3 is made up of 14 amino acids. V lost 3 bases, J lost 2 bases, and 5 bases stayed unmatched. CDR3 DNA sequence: TGCAGTGCTAGTGACGGGAGGTTCACAGATACGCAGTATTTT. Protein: CSASDGRFTDTQYF.

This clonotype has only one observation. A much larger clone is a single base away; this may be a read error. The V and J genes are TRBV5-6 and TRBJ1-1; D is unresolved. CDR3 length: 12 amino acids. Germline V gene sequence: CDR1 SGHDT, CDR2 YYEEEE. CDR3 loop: CASSLGGLKAVF. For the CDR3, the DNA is TGTGCCAGCAGCTTGGGCGGGCTAAAGGCTGTCTTT.

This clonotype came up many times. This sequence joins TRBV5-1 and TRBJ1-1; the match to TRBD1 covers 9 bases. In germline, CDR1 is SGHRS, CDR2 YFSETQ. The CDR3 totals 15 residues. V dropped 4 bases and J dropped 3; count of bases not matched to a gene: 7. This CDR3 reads CASSPGTGWDTEAFF. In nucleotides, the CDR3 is TGCGCCAGCAGCCCCGGGACAGGGTGGGACACTGAAGCTTTCTTT. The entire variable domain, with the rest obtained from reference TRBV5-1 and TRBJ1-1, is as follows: KAGVTQTPRYLIKTRGQQVTLSCSPISGHRSVSWYQQTPGQGLQFLFEYFSETQRNKGNFPGRFSGRQFSNSRSEMNVSTLELGDSALYLCASSPGTGWDTEAFFGQGTRLTVV.

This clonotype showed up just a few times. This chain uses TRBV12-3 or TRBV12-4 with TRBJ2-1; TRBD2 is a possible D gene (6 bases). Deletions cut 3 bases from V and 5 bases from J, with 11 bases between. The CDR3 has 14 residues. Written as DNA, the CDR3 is TGTGCCAGCAGTTTGGAGGGAACCCACAATGAGCAGTTCTTC. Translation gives CASSLEGTHNEQFF.

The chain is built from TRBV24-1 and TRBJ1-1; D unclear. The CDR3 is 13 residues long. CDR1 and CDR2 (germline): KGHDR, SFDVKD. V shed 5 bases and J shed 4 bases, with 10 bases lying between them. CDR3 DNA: TGTGCCACCAGTGGGGCGACGGGCACTGAAGCTTTCTTT. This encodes CATSGATGTEAFF.

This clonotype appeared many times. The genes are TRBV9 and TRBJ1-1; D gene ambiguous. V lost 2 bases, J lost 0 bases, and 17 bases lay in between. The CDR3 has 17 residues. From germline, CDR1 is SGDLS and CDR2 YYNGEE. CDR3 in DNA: TGTGCCAGCAGCGTTCGGGCAGGAGGTTTTATGAACACTGAAGCTTTCTTT. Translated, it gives CASSVRAGGFMNTEAFF. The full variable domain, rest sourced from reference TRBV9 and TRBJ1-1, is DSGVTQTPKHLITATGQRVTLRCSPRSGDLSVYWYQQSLDQGLQFLIQYYNGEERAKGNILERFSAQQFPDLHSELNLSSLELGDSALYFCASSVRAGGFMNTEAFFGQGTRLTVV.

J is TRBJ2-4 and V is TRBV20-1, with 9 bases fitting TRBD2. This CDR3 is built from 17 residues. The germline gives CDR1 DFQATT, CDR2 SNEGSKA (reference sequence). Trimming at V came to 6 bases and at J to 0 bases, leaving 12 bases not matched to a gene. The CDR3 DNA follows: TGCAGTGCCTTCCAGGCGCGGGGGGGCTTAGCCAAAAACATTCAGTACTTC. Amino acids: CSAFQARGGLAKNIQYF.

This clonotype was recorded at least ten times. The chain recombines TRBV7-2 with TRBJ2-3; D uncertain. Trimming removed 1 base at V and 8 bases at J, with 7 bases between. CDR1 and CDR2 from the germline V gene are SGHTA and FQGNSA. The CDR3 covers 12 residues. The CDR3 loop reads CASSLDLATQYF. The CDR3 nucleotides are TGTGCCAGCAGCTTAGACCTGGCTACGCAGTATTTT. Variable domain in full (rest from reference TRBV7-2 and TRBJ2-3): GAGVSQSPSNKVTEKGKDVELRCDPISGHTALYWYRQSLGQGLEFLIYFQGNSAPDKSGLPSDRFSAERTGGSVSTLTIQRTQQEDSAVYLCASSLDLATQYFGPGTRLTVL.

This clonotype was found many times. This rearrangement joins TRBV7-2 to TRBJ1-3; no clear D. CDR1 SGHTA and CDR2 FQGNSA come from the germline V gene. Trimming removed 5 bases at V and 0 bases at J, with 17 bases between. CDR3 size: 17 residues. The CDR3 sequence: CASSRKWYGYSGNTIYF. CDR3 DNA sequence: TGTGCCAGCAGCCGAAAATGGTACGGATACTCTGGAAACACCATATATTTT.

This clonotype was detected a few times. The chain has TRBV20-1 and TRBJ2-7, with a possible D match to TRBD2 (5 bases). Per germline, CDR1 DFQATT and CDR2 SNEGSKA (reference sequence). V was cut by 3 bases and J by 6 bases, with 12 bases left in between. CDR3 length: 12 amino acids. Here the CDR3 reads CSAREAIGEQYF. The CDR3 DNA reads TGCAGTGCTAGGGAGGCTATTGGCGAGCAGTACTTC.

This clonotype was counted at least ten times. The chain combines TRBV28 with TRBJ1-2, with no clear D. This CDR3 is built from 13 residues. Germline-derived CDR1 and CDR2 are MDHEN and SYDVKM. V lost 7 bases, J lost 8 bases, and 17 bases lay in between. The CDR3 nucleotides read TGTGCCAGCAACAACCCCGGCAGTTCCGGCTACACCTTC. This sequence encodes CASNNPGSSGYTF.

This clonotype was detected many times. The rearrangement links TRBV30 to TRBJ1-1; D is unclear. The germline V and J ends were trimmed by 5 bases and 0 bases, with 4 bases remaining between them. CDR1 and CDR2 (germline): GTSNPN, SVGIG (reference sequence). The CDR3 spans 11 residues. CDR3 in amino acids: CAWAVNTEAFF. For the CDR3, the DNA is TGTGCCTGGGCCGTGAACACTGAAGCTTTCTTT.

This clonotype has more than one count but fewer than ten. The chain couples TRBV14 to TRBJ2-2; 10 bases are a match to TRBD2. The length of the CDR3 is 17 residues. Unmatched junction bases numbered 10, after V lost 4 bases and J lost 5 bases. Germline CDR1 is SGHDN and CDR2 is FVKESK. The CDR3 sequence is CASSRLASGRRTGELFF. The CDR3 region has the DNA TGTGCCAGCAGCCGTCTTGCTAGCGGGAGACGTACCGGGGAGCTGTTTTTT.

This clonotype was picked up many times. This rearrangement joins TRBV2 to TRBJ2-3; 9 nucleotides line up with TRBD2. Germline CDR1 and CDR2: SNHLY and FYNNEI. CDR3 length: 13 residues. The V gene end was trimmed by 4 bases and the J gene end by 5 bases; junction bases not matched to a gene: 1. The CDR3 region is CASSALAGDTQYF. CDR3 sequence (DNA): TGTGCCAGCAGTGCACTAGCGGGAGATACGCAGTATTTT. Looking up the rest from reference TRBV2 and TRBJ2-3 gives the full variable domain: EPEVTQTPSHQVTQMGQEVILRCVPISNHLYFYWYRQILGQKVEFLVSFYNNEISEKSEIFDDQFSVERPDGSNFTLKIRSTKLEDSAMYFCASSALAGDTQYFGPGTRLTVL.

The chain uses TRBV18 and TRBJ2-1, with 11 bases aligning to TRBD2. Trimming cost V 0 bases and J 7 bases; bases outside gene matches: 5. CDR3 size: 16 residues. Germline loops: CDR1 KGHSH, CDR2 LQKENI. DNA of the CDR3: TGTGCCAGCTCACCACCGCTAGCGGGAGGTGGGAATGAGCAGTTCTTC. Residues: CASSPPLAGGGNEQFF.

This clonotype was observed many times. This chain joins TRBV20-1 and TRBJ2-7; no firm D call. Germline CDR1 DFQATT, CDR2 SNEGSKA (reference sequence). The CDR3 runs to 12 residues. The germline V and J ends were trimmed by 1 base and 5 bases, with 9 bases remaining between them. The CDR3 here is CSARGQVNEQYF. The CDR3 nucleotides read TGCAGTGCTAGAGGTCAGGTCAACGAGCAGTACTTC.

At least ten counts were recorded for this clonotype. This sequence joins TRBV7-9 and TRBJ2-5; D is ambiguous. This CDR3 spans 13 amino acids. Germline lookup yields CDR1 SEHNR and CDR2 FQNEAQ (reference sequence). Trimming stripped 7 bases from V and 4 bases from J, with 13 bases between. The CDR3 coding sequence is TGTGCCAGCACCCTAGATCTGCGAGAGACCCAGTACTTC. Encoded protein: CASTLDLRETQYF.

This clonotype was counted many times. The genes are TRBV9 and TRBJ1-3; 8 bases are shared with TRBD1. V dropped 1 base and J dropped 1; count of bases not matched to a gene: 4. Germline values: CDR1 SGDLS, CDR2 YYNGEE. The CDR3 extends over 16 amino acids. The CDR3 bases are TGTGCCAGCAGCGTACAGGGGGCAAGGTCTGGAAACACCATATATTTT. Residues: CASSVQGARSGNTIYF.

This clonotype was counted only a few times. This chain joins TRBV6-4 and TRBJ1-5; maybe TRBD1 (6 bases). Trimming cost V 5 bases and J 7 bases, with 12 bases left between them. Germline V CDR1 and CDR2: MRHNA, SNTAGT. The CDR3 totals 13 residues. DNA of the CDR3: TGTGCCAGCAGTCCTAACAGGGAACAGCCCCAGCATTTT. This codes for CASSPNREQPQHF.

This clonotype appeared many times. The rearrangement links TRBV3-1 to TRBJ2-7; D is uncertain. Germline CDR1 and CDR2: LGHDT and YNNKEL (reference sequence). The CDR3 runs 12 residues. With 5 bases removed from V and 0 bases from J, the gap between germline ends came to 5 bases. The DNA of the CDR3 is TGTGCCAGCAGCTTACGCTCCTACGAGCAGTACTTC. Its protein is CASSLRSYEQYF.

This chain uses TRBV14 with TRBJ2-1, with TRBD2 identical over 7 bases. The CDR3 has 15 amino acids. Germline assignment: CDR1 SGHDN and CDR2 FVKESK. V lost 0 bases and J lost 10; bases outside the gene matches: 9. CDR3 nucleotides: TGTGCCAGCAGCCAAGATGTATCAGGGAGGGACGAGCAGTTCTTC. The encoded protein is CASSQDVSGRDEQFF.

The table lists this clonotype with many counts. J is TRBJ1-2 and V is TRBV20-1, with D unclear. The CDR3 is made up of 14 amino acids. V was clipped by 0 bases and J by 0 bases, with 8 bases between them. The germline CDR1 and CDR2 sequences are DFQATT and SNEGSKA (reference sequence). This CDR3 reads CSARDSSTNYGYTF. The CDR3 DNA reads TGCAGTGCTAGAGATAGTAGCACTAACTATGGCTACACCTTC.

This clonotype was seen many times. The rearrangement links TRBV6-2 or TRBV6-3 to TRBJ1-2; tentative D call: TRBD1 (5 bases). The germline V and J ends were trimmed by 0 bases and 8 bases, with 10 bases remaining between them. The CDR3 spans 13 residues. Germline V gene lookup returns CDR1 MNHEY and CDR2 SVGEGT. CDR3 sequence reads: CASSYSMRGGYTF. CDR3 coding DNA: TGTGCCAGCAGTTACTCGATGAGGGGCGGCTACACCTTC.

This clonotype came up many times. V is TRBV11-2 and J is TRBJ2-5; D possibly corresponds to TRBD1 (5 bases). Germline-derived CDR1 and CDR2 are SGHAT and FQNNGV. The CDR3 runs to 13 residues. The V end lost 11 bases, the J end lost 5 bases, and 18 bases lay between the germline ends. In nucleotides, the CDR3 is TGTGCCTCAGCGTGGCAGGGTTGGGAGACCCAGTACTTC. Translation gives CASAWQGWETQYF. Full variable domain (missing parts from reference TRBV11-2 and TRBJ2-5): EAGVAQSPRYKIIEKRQSVAFWCNPISGHATLYWYQQILGQGPKLLIQFQNNGVVDDSQLPKDRFSAERLKGVDSTLKIQPAKLEDSAVYLCASAWQGWETQYFGPGTRLLVL.

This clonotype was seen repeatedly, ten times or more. CDR3 in amino acids: CAISPGTNTEAFF. In DNA, the CDR3 is TGTGCCATCAGTCCAGGGACGAACACTGAAGCTTTCTTT. The chain carries TRBV10-3 and TRBJ1-1; perhaps TRBD1 as D (5 bases). Trimming took 5 bases from V and 1 from J, leaving 8 bases between them. The V gene's germline CDR1 is ENHRY and CDR2 SYGVKD. CDR3 length equals 13 residues.

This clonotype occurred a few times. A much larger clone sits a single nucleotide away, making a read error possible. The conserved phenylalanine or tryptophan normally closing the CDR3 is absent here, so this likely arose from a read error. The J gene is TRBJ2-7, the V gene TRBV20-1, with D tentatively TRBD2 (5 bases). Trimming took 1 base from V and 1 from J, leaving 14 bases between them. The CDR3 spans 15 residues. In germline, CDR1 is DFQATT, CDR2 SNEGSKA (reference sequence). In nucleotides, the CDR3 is TGCAGTGCTAGAGTGGTGGGCGGGCCGTCCTACGAGCAGTACTCC. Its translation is CSARVVGGPSYEQYS.